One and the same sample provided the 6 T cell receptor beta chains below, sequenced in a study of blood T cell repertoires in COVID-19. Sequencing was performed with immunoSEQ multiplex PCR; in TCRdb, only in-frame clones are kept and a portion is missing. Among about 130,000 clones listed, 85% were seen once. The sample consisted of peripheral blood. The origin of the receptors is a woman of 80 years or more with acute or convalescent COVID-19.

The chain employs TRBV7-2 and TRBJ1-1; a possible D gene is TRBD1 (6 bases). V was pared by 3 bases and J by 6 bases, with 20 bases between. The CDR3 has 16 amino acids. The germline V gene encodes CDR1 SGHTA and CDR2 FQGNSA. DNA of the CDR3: TGTGCCAGCAGCTTTAGGTTGGGGGCAGAAGTGGCTGAAGCTTTCTTT. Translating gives CASSFRLGAEVAEAFF.

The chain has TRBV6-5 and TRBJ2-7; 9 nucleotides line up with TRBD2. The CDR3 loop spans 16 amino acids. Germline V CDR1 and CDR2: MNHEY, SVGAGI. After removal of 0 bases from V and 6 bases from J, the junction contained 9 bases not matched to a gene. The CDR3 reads CASSYSGAGGHGEQYV. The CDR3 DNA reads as TGTGCCAGCAGTTACTCCGGTGCGGGGGGGCATGGCGAGCAGTACGTC.

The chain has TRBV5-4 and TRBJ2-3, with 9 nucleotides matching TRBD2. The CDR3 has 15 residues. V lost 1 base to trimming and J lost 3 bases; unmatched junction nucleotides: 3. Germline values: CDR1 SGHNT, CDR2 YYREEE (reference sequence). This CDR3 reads CASSLSRGGTDTQYF. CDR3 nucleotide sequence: TGTGCCAGCAGCTTGTCGCGGGGGGGAACAGATACGCAGTATTTT.

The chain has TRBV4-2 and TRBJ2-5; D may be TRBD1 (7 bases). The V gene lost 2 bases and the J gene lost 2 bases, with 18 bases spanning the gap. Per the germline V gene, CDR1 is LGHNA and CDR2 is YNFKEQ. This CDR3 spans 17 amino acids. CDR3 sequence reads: CASSQSSLSGGQETQYF. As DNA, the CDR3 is TGTGCCAGCAGCCAATCTTCTCTATCAGGGGGGCAAGAGACCCAGTACTTC.

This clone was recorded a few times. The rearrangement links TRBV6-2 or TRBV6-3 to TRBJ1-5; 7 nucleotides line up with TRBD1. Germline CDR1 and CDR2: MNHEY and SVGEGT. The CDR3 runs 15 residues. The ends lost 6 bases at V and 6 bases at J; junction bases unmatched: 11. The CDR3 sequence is CASSWGSTGLQPQHF. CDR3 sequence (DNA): TGTGCCAGCAGCTGGGGGTCGACAGGGCTTCAGCCCCAGCATTTT.

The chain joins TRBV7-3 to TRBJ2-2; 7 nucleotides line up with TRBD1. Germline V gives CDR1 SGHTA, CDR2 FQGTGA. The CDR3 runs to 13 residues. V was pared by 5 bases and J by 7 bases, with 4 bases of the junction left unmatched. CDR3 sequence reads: CASSPRTGGELFF. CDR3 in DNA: TGTGCCAGCAGCCCCCGGACAGGCGGGGAGCTGTTTTTT.